These 23 T cell receptor beta chains originate from one sample sequenced in a study of T cell repertoires in cytomegalovirus infection. Each CDR3 protein is one row after TCRdb ran MiXCR on the reads. This table holds roughly 280,000 distinct CDR3 sequences, roughly 10% found once. Specimen: PBMCs. These receptors came from a human donor in good health (CMV status not recorded). Some clones in this sample may be carry-over from other donors' samples.

This rearrangement joins TRBV5-4 to TRBJ1-1; TRBD1 matches at 7 bases. Germline V CDR1 and CDR2: SGHNT, YYREEE (reference sequence). The CDR3 is 15 residues long. With 2 bases clipped from V and 4 bases from J, the junction kept 8 bases outside the gene matches. As DNA, the CDR3 is TGTGCCAGCAGCTTTCCAACAGGGGATGGCACTGAAGCTTTCTTT. This codes for CASSFPTGDGTEAFF.

Ten or more counts support this clonotype. This sequence joins TRBV7-8 and TRBJ2-7, with D unclear. The V and J ends lost 5 bases and 2 bases respectively, with 13 bases between them. Germline V gene data show CDR1 as SGHVS and CDR2 as FQNEAQ. The length of the CDR3 is 14 residues. This CDR3 reads CASSPRHQPYEQYF. CDR3 nucleotides: TGTGCCAGCAGCCCGAGACACCAGCCCTACGAGCAGTACTTC.

This clonotype was observed many times. This sequence joins TRBV7-2 and TRBJ1-2, with no clear D. The CDR3 is 17 amino acids. Trimming shortened V by 0 bases and J by 4 bases, and 18 bases separated the two germline ends. Germline CDR1 reads SGHTA; CDR2 reads FQGNSA. CDR3: CASSLANVYAQLYGYTF. CDR3 nucleotides: TGTGCCAGCAGCTTAGCGAATGTGTACGCACAGCTCTATGGCTACACCTTC.

This clonotype was counted ten times or more. The rearrangement joins TRBV6-2 or TRBV6-3 to TRBJ2-7; 7 bases are shared with TRBD1. The trim removed 7 bases at V and 6 bases at J, leaving 6 bases unmatched. Germline V gene lookup returns CDR1 MNHEY and CDR2 SVGEGT. The CDR3 is 12 amino acids. Here the CDR3 reads CASNRAGGEQYF. The CDR3 nucleotides are TGTGCCAGCAACCGGGCAGGGGGCGAGCAGTACTTC.

As DNA, the CDR3 is TGTGCCAGTAGTCCAGCGGGGGGTCACAATGAGCAGTTCTTC. Translation: CASSPAGGHNEQFF. The chain joins TRBV19 to TRBJ2-1; TRBD2 matches 9 bases. The CDR3 is 14 residues long. The germline V gene encodes CDR1 LNHDA and CDR2 SQIVND (reference sequence). The V gene end was trimmed by 5 bases and the J gene end by 5 bases; junction bases not matched to a gene: 4.

V usage is TRBV28 and J usage is TRBJ1-2, with D unresolved. CDR3 length: 13 amino acids. Germline-derived CDR1 and CDR2 are MDHEN and SYDVKM. Written as DNA, the CDR3 is TGTGCTACGGAGGAGGGATTGGGCTATGGCTACACCTTC. Protein sequence: CATEEGLGYGYTF.

Ten or more counts support this clonotype. The gene calls are TRBV5-6 and TRBJ2-7; D remains unclear. CDR1 and CDR2 (germline): SGHDT, YYEEEE. V dropped 3 bases and J dropped 6 bases, with 7 bases sitting between them. This CDR3 has 11 residues. The CDR3 DNA is TGTGCCAGCAGCTCGCGATTCGAGCAGTACTTC. Translated: CASSSRFEQYF. The variable domain in full, with the rest retrieved from reference TRBV5-6 and TRBJ2-7, is DAGVTQSPTHLIKTRGQQVTLRCSPKSGHDTVSWYQQALGQGPQFIFQYYEEEERQRGNFPDRFSGHQFPNYSSELNVNALLLGDSALYLCASSSRFEQYFGPGTRLTVT.

The rearrangement links TRBV6-1 to TRBJ1-1, with D tentatively TRBD1 (5 bases). From germline, CDR1 is MNHNS and CDR2 SASEGT. V lost 6 bases and J lost 2, with 19 bases in between. CDR3 length equals 16 residues. The CDR3 sequence: CASSEQPITGNTEAFF. As DNA, the CDR3 is TGTGCCAGCAGCGAACAACCCATAACAGGAAACACTGAAGCTTTCTTT.

This clonotype was counted many times. V usage is TRBV7-2 and J usage is TRBJ2-1, with TRBD2 matching 11 bases. The CDR3 runs to 14 residues. Germline CDR1 and CDR2: SGHTA and FQGNSA. V lost 8 bases, J lost 9 bases, and 9 bases stayed unmatched. CDR3 DNA sequence: TGTGCCAGCTCCAAGGAACTAGCGGGAGTTGAGCAGTTCTTC. Residues: CASSKELAGVEQFF.

This clonotype was seen at least ten times. The chain uses TRBV7-9 and TRBJ1-5, with D possibly being TRBD1 (6 bases). The V and J ends lost 4 bases and 4 bases respectively, with 11 bases between them. CDR3 size: 14 residues. Germline CDR1 is SEHNR and CDR2 is FQNEAQ (reference sequence). As DNA, the CDR3 is TGTGCCAGCAGCTCACAGGGACGGAATCAGCCCCAGCATTTT. Its protein is CASSSQGRNQPQHF.

This clonotype was detected ten times or more. This sequence joins TRBV28 and TRBJ1-2, with 11 bases identical to TRBD1. Germline V gives CDR1 MDHEN, CDR2 SYDVKM. The CDR3 sequence is 16 residues long. Trimming took 5 bases from V and 4 from J; bases not matched to a gene: 9. The CDR3 loop reads CASSPTGTGGPYGYTF. The CDR3 region has the DNA TGTGCCAGCAGTCCTACCGGGACAGGGGGTCCCTATGGCTACACCTTC.

This clonotype was detected many times. The rearrangement joins TRBV7-2 to TRBJ1-1; D unresolved. This CDR3 is built from 13 residues. V was shortened by 0 bases and J by 6 bases, with 8 bases between the two germline ends. From germline, CDR1 is SGHTA and CDR2 FQGNSA. The CDR3 loop is CASSLAGGAEAFF. CDR3 in DNA: TGTGCCAGCAGCTTAGCGGGCGGAGCTGAAGCTTTCTTT.

This clonotype was counted many times. The gene calls are TRBV7-8 and TRBJ1-2, with 8 nucleotides matching TRBD1. V shed 1 base, J shed 8 bases, and the junction held 6 bases outside the gene matches. Germline V gene data show CDR1 as SGHVS and CDR2 as FQNEAQ. The CDR3 contains 14 residues. The CDR3 coding sequence is TGTGCCAGCAGCTTAGGGAGACAGGGGTACGGCTACACCTTC. Its translation: CASSLGRQGYGYTF.

This clonotype was recorded at least ten times. The V and J genes are TRBV12-3 or TRBV12-4 and TRBJ1-6, with 8 bases matching TRBD1. J was trimmed by 9 bases and V by 3 bases; bases with no gene match: 7. This CDR3 has 15 residues. Written as DNA, the CDR3 is TGTGCCAGCAGTTTTCGGTCAGGGGGCGGTTCACCCCTCCACTTT. Protein sequence: CASSFRSGGGSPLHF.

This clonotype was seen many times. The V call is TRBV7-2, the J call TRBJ2-7, with 9 bases lining up with TRBD1. CDR3 length: 14 residues. J gave up 3 bases and V 2 bases, and 2 bases lay outside the gene matches. The germline gives CDR1 SGHTA, CDR2 FQGNSA. CDR3 region: CASSLQDRGYEQYF. The DNA of the CDR3 is TGTGCCAGCAGCTTACAGGACAGGGGCTACGAGCAGTACTTC.

The V gene is TRBV6-1, the J gene TRBJ2-1; D unresolved. Germline CDR1 is MNHNS and CDR2 is SASEGT. The germline V and J ends were trimmed by 2 bases and 9 bases, with 14 bases remaining between them. The CDR3 extends over 14 amino acids. The CDR3 sequence is CASSESLTPPEQFF. CDR3 sequence (DNA): TGTGCCAGCAGTGAATCACTCACCCCCCCTGAGCAGTTCTTC.

This chain uses TRBV20-1 with TRBJ2-6; TRBD1 aligns across 7 bases. With V trimmed by 2 bases and J by 0 bases, 10 bases remained unmatched. The CDR3 sequence is 18 residues long. Looked up from germline, CDR1 is DFQATT and CDR2 is SNEGSKA (reference sequence). CDR3 sequence: CSARPSGQRYSGANVLTF. As DNA, the CDR3 is TGCAGTGCTAGACCTTCGGGACAGCGATACTCTGGGGCCAACGTCCTGACTTTC.

The chain couples TRBV19 to TRBJ1-1; D not certain. Germline CDR1 reads LNHDA; CDR2 reads SQIVND (reference sequence). Trimming left V 7 bases short and J 0 bases short, with 9 bases between. This CDR3 is built from 13 residues. CDR3 loop: CASTQDLNTEAFF. In DNA, the CDR3 is TGTGCCAGTACTCAGGATCTGAACACTGAAGCTTTCTTT.

This clonotype appeared many times. The rearrangement joins TRBV19 to TRBJ2-5, with 7 bases fitting TRBD1. CDR1 and CDR2 (germline): LNHDA, SQIVND (reference sequence). With V trimmed by 8 bases and J by 2 bases, 11 bases remained unmatched. This CDR3 has 15 residues. CDR3 protein: CASADRDVLQETQYF. CDR3 DNA sequence: TGTGCCAGTGCAGACAGGGACGTATTACAAGAGACCCAGTACTTC.

This clonotype appeared many times. The chain couples TRBV7-2 to TRBJ1-6; D ambiguous. The CDR3 length is 12 residues. Trimming left V 5 bases short and J 7 bases short, with 6 bases between. Germline CDR1 is SGHTA and CDR2 is FQGNSA. The CDR3 here is CASSTQNSPLHF. As DNA, the CDR3 is TGTGCCAGCAGCACCCAAAATTCACCCCTCCACTTT.

The chain combines TRBV30 with TRBJ1-4; no reliable D call. The CDR3 is made up of 13 amino acids. The germline gives CDR1 GTSNPN, CDR2 SVGIG (reference sequence). Between the trimmed V and J ends, which lost 3 bases and 6 bases, there was a span of 11 bases. CDR3 DNA: TGTGCCTGGAGGGTCGGCCTTCATGAAAAACTGTTTTTT. It yields the protein CAWRVGLHEKLFF.

This clonotype showed up many times. The V and J genes are TRBV4-1 and TRBJ1-1; tentative D call: TRBD1 (5 bases). The V and J ends lost 3 bases and 3 bases respectively, with 23 bases between them. CDR3 length: 18 residues. Per the germline V gene, CDR1 is MGHRA and CDR2 is YSYEKL. In nucleotides, the CDR3 is TGCGCCAGCAGCCACCCGGCAGCAAGGACAACGGAGGACACTGAAGCTTTCTTT. Encoded protein: CASSHPAARTTEDTEAFF.

The V gene is TRBV6-8, the J gene TRBJ2-2; TRBD2 matches 14 bases. V shed 9 bases, J shed 7 bases, and the junction held 7 bases outside the gene matches. This CDR3 spans 15 amino acids. Per germline, CDR1 MNHGY and CDR2 SAAAGT. CDR3 coding DNA: TGTGCCAGTGTGGGACTAGCGGGGGCGGGCGGGGAGCTGTTTTTT. It yields the protein CASVGLAGAGGELFF.